This TCR beta chain was captured in a study of blood T cell repertoires in COVID-19. Study background: Nucleic acid was either cDNA or gDNA, and it came from T cells, B-cell-depleted T cells, or PBMCs.

This clone was detected a few times. One end of the junction fails to match germline, which may point to a read error. Germline V lookup: CDR1 SNHLY, CDR2 FYNNEI. CDR3 length: 15 residues. In the source study's methods: Estimation of nucleated cell counts relied on the amplification of reference gene primers. Generated by immunoSEQ multiplex PCR, the TCRdb table keeps only in-frame clones and is missing some. Clonal size and the V and J genes are those of that table, whereas D and trimming came from the DNA. This sample has more than 95,000 clones, with roughly nine tenths found just once. The J gene is TRBJ2-3, the V gene TRBV2, with TRBD2 matching 8 bases. The TCR comes from a woman of 80 years or more in a cohort sampled during active COVID-19. What was sequenced was peripheral blood. CDR3 residues: CASSEGRGVADTQYF. The CDR3 nucleotides are TGTGCCAGCAGCGAAGGGCGGGGGGTGGCAGATACGCAGTATTTT.